This TCR beta chain was observed in a study of T cells in Graves' hyperthyroidism and ophthalmopathy. Amplified regions were TCR beta CDR3 sequences from RNA transcripts. First-round RT-PCR of the TCR CDR3 relied on the HTBI primer set. TCRdb ran MiXCR on the multiplex PCR reads and lists one entry per CDR3 protein. The repertoire holds over 700,000 distinct CDR3 sequences, with 38% as singletons. CDR1 and CDR2 (germline): SQVTM, ANQGSEA. This CDR3 region has 11 residues. The V gene lost 8 bases and the J gene lost 3 bases, with 11 bases spanning the gap. PBMCs were sourced from approximately 10 ml fresh peripheral blood.

The TCR originated in a young man with Graves' hyperthyroidism. Sequencing was carried out using blood. This sequence joins TRBV29-1 and TRBJ2-7; TRBD1 is a possible D gene (5 bases). This chain's CDR3 is CSLGRGYEQYF. For the CDR3, the DNA is TGCAGCTTGGGTAGGGGCTACGAGCAGTACTTC.